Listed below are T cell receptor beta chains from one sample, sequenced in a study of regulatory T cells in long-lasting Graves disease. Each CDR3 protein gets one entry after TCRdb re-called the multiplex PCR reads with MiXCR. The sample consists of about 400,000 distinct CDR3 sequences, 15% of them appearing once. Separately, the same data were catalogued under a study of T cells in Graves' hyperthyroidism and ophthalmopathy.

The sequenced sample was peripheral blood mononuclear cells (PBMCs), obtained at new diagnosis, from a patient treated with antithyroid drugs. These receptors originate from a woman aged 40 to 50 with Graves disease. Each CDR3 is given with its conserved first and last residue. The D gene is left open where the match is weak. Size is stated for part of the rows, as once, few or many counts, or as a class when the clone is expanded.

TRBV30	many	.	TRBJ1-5	CAWSVSVGNQPQHF	TGTGCCTGGAGTGTAAGCGTAGGCAATCAGCCCCAGCATTTT
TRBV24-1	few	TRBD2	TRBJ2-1	CATSETWGGYNEQFF	TGTGCCACCAGTGAAACCTGGGGGGGTTACAATGAGCAGTTCTTC
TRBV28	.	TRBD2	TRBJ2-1	CASSPAGTSGKNEQFF	TGTGCCAGCAGCCCCGCGGGGACTAGCGGGAAGAATGAGCAGTTCTTC
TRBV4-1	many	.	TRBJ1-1	CASSQDGQPQAFF	TGCGCCAGCAGCCAAGATGGACAGCCACAAGCTTTCTTT
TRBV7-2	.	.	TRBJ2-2	CASSLFGGANTGERFF	TGTGCCAGCAGCTTATTTGGGGGGGCTAACACCGGGGAGCGGTTTTTT
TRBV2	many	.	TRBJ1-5	CASSEGPISNQPQHF	TGTGCCAGCAGTGAAGGGCCCATTAGCAATCAGCCCCAGCATTTT
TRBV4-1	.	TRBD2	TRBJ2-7	CASSPTSGSSRLGEQYF	TGCGCCAGCAGCCCCACTAGCGGGAGTAGCCGTCTAGGCGAGCAGTACTTC
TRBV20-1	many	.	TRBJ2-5	CSARDRYQETQYF	TGCAGTGCTAGGGACCGGTACCAAGAGACCCAGTACTTC
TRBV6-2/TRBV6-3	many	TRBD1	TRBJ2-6	CASSYAMDRAPVDVLTF	TGTGCCAGCAGTTACGCCATGGACAGGGCCCCGGTTGACGTCCTGACTTTC
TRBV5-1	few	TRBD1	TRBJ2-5	CASRIGTDQETQYF	TGCGCCAGCAGAATCGGGACAGATCAAGAGACCCAGTACTTC
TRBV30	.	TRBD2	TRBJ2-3	CAWSAGASGSTDTQYF	TGTGCCTGGAGTGCCGGGGCTAGCGGGAGCACAGATACGCAGTATTTT
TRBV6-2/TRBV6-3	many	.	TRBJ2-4	CASRPRSKNIQYF	TGTGCCAGCAGACCCCGAAGCAAAAACATTCAGTACTTC
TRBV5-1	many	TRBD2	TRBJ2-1	CASSHREGLAGDEQFF	TGCGCCAGCAGCCACCGTGAGGGACTAGCGGGAGATGAGCAGTTCTTC
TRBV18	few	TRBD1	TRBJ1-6	CASSPSGQGDSPLHF	TGTGCCAGCTCACCTTCGGGACAGGGCGATTCACCCCTCCACTTT
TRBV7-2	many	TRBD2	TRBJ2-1	CASRALAGGLSYNEQFF	TGTGCCAGCAGGGCACTAGCGGGAGGGTTATCCTACAATGAGCAGTTCTTC
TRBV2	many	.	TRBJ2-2	CASSASPGGLTGELFF	TGTGCCAGCAGTGCCAGTCCCGGGGGGCTAACCGGGGAGCTGTTTTTT
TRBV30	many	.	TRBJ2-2	CAWARLGELFF	TGTGCCTGGGCCCGGCTAGGGGAGCTGTTTTTT
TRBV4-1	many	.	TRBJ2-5	CASSPGGTAYQETQYF	TGCGCCAGCAGCCCCGGGGGGACAGCGTACCAAGAGACCCAGTACTTC
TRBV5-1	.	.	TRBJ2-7	CASSYPERGTYEQYF	TGCGCCAGCAGCTACCCCGAACGGGGCACATACGAGCAGTACTTC
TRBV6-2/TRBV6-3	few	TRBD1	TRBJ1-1	CASRGQGTGGFEAFF	TGTGCCAGCAGGGGTCAGGGGACAGGGGGCTTTGAAGCTTTCTTT
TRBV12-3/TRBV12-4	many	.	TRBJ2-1	CAISTRGYEQFF	TGTGCCATCTCCACCCGGGGGTATGAGCAGTTCTTC
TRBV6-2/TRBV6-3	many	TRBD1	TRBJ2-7	CASTKGPQGVYEQYF	TGTGCCAGCACCAAAGGCCCACAGGGGGTCTACGAGCAGTACTTC
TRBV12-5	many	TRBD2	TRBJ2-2	CASGLPRTSGTDTGELFF	TGTGCTAGTGGTTTGCCTCGGACTAGCGGGACCGACACCGGGGAGCTGTTTTTT